This entry concerns a single TCR beta chain. Its antigen is not yet known. The sample holds no much larger clone one base away, and base qualities are not on file. CDR1 and CDR2 are read off the germline V gene (reference sequence) as LGHDT and YNNKEL. Cut back by 4 bases and 12 bases, the V and J ends lie 15 bases apart. The CDR3 starts with the cysteine, ends with the phenylalanine, and has 12 residues. Kept here is only the CDR3 DNA, which spans 36 bases and is read in frame from base 1. The CDR3 regions of human TCRbeta chains were subjected to immunosequencing. From the authors' description of their analysis: Repertoire TCRs were matched against a reference library of SARS-CoV-2-specific TCRs generated with the MIRA antigen-specificity platform. Breadth was defined as the fraction of unique TCRs that were SARS-CoV-2-associated. Depth was defined as the fraction of total T cells that were SARS-CoV-2-associated. Using the MIRA data, each spike-specific TCR was assigned both to the spike region to which the TCR was reactive and to a CD4 or CD8 class. Log10-transformed breadth and depth values were compared by one-way ANOVA with Sidak's multiple comparisons tests. TCRdb provides this immuneACCESS table in a form limited to in-frame rearrangements. Some clones are lacking; in checked studies, under half of them reflect an unresolved V gene, and why the rest are absent is not known. The DNA gave D and trimming, while V, J and clone size come from that table. This sample gives about 99,000 clones in total; over 90% of them show up just once. The top ten clonotypes cover less than 6.5% of the sample.

This sample was taken from a study of T cell responses to AZD1222 COVID-19 vaccine (dated by TCRdb to about 2021). The study in broad terms: AZD1222 recipients with second doses at about 4 weeks or about 12 weeks were pooled, because spike-specific TCR depth and breadth did not differ between schedules. TCR sequencing was performed for over 230 trial participants, of whom some 200 were given two doses of AZD1222 and around 25 were given two doses of MenACWY control vaccine. Enrollment into the trials was organized by age into subgroups of 18-55, 56-69 and 70-plus years, and those subgroups contained approximately 160, 26 and 62 TCR-sequenced participants, respectively.

General conclusions and limits of the study: Participants were mostly white British, with more females than males. The authors suggested clonal diversity may have been underestimated. In the small 56-69-year group, the increase in depth fell short of significance, most likely because of low power. After two AZD1222 doses, both the breadth and the depth of spike-specific TCRs were significantly higher than at day 0 and than in MenACWY recipients. Conclusions about previously exposed vaccinees are limited, since just a handful of AZD1222 recipients were seropositive for SARS-CoV-2 at baseline. No day 14 peak-response samples were available, so repertoires were characterized only after the peak T cell response. CD4 TCRs associated with the vaccine covered the entire spike protein, and the dominant responses were in regions 160-218 and 743-854. Reportedly, close to half of the unique spike-specific TCRs recognized epitopes lying outside the regions that are mutated in the B.1.351 and B.1.1.7 variants.

The time point label here, explained by the study, means: baseline before first vaccination. Samples from vaccinated people were obtained from the UK trials COV001 and COV002, which included a single-blind randomized controlled phase 2/3 trial of AZD1222 (ChAdOx1 nCoV-19) in healthy adults. For TCRbeta chain sequencing, PBMC samples were collected from trial participants at day 0 and at day 28 after the second dose. This specimen consisted of peripheral blood, obtained on day 0 of AZD1222 vaccination. This TCR was recovered from an adult in good health. The chain couples TRBV3-1 (or the pseudogene TRBV3-2) to TRBJ1-1; a tentative D match to TRBD1 spans 5 bases. The CDR3 loop reads CASSLQGAETFF. The DNA sequence reads TGTGCCAGCAGCCTACAAGGGGCTGAGACTTTCTTT.